This T cell receptor beta chain was obtained from a study of blood T cell repertoires in COVID-19. The Seattle site enrolled patients during active infection and followed them longitudinally. Produced via immunoSEQ multiplex PCR; TCRdb's table is partial and in-frame only. The sample contains 150,000 to 200,000 clones, about 81% of which appear only once. Germline CDR1 MRHNA, CDR2 SNTAGT. V lost 6 bases and J lost 4; bases outside the gene matches: 8. The CDR3 totals 14 residues. This TCR came from a woman aged 55-69 years with COVID-19, enrolled during active disease. The material sequenced was peripheral blood. This sequence joins TRBV6-4 and TRBJ2-5; the match to TRBD1 covers 7 bases. CDR3 nucleotides: TGTGCCAGCAGCAGGGACAGCTATTCAGAGACCCAGTACTTC. Its protein product is CASSRDSYSETQYF.